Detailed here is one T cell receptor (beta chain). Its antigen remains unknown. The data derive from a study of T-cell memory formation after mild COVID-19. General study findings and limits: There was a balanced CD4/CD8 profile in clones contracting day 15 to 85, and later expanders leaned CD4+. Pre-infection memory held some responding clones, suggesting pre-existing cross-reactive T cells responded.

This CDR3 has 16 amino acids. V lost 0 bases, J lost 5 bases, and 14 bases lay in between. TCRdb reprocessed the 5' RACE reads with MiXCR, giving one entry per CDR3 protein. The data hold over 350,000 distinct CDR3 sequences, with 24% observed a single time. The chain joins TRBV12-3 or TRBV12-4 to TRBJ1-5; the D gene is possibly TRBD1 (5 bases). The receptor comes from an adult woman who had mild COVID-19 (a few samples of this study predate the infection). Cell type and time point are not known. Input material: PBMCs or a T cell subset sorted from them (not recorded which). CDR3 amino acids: CASSLALTGLDQPQHF. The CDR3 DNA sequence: TGTGCCAGCAGTTTAGCGCTAACAGGATTAGATCAGCCCCAGCATTTT.